This T cell receptor beta chain is drawn from a study of molecular identifiers for immune sequencing clone quantification (dated 2018 in TCRdb). In terms of the full investigation: For a replicate experiment, RNA from approximately 20,000 or 98,000 naive CD8 T cells was divided into five aliquots, and four of the five aliquots were sequenced. The study was a methods study using CD8 T cells to benchmark molecular-identifier clustering-based TCR repertoire sequencing (MIDCIRS) and TCR RNA copy counting. Paper-wide results and their limitations: The naive libraries included spiked-in Jurkat TCR RNA (about 11 copies' worth), and this RNA is not part of the donor repertoire. Spiked-in Jurkat TCR RNA equivalent to a single cell was reported to be detectable even among one million naive CD8 T cells. Identical TCR molecules sharing a barcode could cause highly expanded clone sizes to be underestimated. Modeling indicated about 3 TCR RNA copies recovered per cell, compared with 9 to 10 by digital PCR, which implies a capture efficiency of 25% to 35%. When barcode sub-clustering was not used, chimeric consensus sequences inflated TCR diversity, with chimeras reaching as high as 47%. Clones above 20 RNA copies held over 99% of molecules in CMV-specific effector cells but under 1% in naive cells.

On this clonotype: It has no known antigen specificity. No base quality information exists; no much larger clone differs at one position.

Library preparation was by PCR. The listed sequencing device is Illumina HiSeq 4000. Bulk TCR libraries were generated as previously described, with the TCR primers listed in Table S5 used. The Qiagen AllPrep DNA/RNA kit was used to purify total RNA. Before any analysis, reads coming from multiple sequencing runs of the same library were combined into one pool. Per the source publication's procedure: Only reads with exact TCR constant sequence were kept, trimmed to 150 nt, and grouped by their 12-nt molecular barcodes. Reads inside each barcode group were sub-clustered using a 15% Levenshtein threshold, and a quality-weighted consensus sequence was constructed for each RNA molecule. Non-functional sequences were removed, as were lower-count sequences one edit away from another. Based on fitting two negative binomial distributions, any barcode sub-cluster with under 20% of the maximum read count was discarded. Using fastp at Q25 and MiXCR, TCRdb reprocessed the public reads and kept productive beta chains. Here each entry gathers all rows of one CDR3 protein and keeps the most common genes and DNA. V and J calls and clone size were set by TCRdb, not the authors. Present in this sample are about 640,000 distinct CDR3 sequences, just under 20% of which were seen just once. 0.75% to 0.95% of the sample is held by the ten biggest clonotypes.

As encoded in the germline V gene, CDR1 is SGHVS while CDR2 is FNYEAQ. The CDR3 goes from the cysteine to the phenylalanine over 16 residues. The entry retains the CDR3 DNA only, 48 bases that are in frame from base 1. The V end gives up 3 bases and the J end 3 bases, leaving 6 bases in the junction not matched to a gene. Libraries of naive CD8 T cells were generated from roughly 21,000 to 960,000 sorted cells, with 10%, 30% or 50% of the purified RNA used. Naive CD8 T cells, defined as CD8+CD4-CCR7+CD45RA+, were FACS-sorted into RLT Plus buffer on a BD FACSAria II. More than 8 TCR copies' worth of Jurkat RNA were spiked into 20,000-1,000,000 naive CD8 T cell samples to test detection sensitivity. CD8 T cells were enriched using RosetteSep CD8+ T Cell Enrichment Cocktail and Ficoll-Paque, and the enriched cells then underwent ACK red cell lysis.

The TCR originated in a human donor in good health. Some libraries in this study had Jurkat cell RNA spiked in. The chain employs TRBV7-6 and TRBJ2-1; a stretch of 9 junction bases matches TRBD2. The sample taken for sequencing was naive CD8+ T cells from blood, with Jurkat cell RNA spiked in. Explained via the paper, the cell subset or site label denotes: FACS-sorted CD8+CD4-CCR7+CD45RA+ naive T cells. CDR3 reads: CASSFNSGGDYNEQFF. The nucleotide sequence reads TGTGCCAGCAGCTTCAATAGCGGGGGAGACTACAATGAGCAGTTCTTC. This CDR3, with the reference TRBV7-6 and TRBJ2-1 proteins standing in past its ends, gives the full variable domain GAGVSQSPRYKVTKRGQDVALRCDPISGHVSLYWYRQALGQGPEFLTYFNYEAQQDKSGLPNDRFSAERPEGSISTLTIQRTEQRDSAMYRCASSFNSGGDYNEQFFGPGTRLTVL.